These 23 T cell receptor beta chains came from one sample sequenced in a study of OX40 agonist ivuxolimab in advanced cancers. Generated by immunoSEQ multiplex PCR, the TCRdb table keeps only in-frame clones and is missing some. The profile shows about 62,000 clones, 75% to 90% of them singletons. This specimen was CD4+ or CD8+ T cells sorted from blood, taken in a trial of the OX40 agonist ivuxolimab. These receptors all come from an adult with an advanced solid tumor such as melanoma, head and neck, liver or kidney cancer.

V usage is TRBV6-1 and J usage is TRBJ2-2; TRBD1 might be the D (7 bases). Germline V gene sequence: CDR1 MNHNS, CDR2 SASEGT. This CDR3 comprises 16 residues. V was pared by 1 base and J by 6 bases, with 15 bases between. In nucleotides, the CDR3 is TGTGCCAGCAGTGAAGGGACAGGAGGGGTTGCCGGGGAGCTGTTTTTT. It specifies CASSEGTGGVAGELFF.

In this sample, this clone turned up a few times. The V call is TRBV7-8, the J call TRBJ1-2, with D perhaps matching TRBD1 (6 bases). This CDR3 is 13 amino acids long. With 1 base removed from V and 8 bases from J, the gap between germline ends came to 11 bases. CDR1 and CDR2 from the germline V gene are SGHVS and FQNEAQ. CDR3 DNA: TGTGCCAGCAGCTTAGACAGGGTCTCCGGCTACACCTTC. It specifies CASSLDRVSGYTF.

The genes are TRBV5-6 and TRBJ1-6; no reliable D call. The CDR3 covers 17 residues. From germline, CDR1 is SGHDT and CDR2 YYEEEE. V was clipped by 0 bases and J by 5 bases, with 15 bases between them. For the CDR3, the DNA is TGTGCCAGCAGCTTGGACGTTTCAGGCATTCATAATTCACCCCTCCACTTT. Translation gives CASSLDVSGIHNSPLHF. The variable domain in full, with the rest retrieved from reference TRBV5-6 and TRBJ1-6, is DAGVTQSPTHLIKTRGQQVTLRCSPKSGHDTVSWYQQALGQGPQFIFQYYEEEERQRGNFPDRFSGHQFPNYSSELNVNALLLGDSALYLCASSLDVSGIHNSPLHFGNGTRLTVT.

This chain connects TRBV2 to TRBJ2-7; TRBD2 might be the D (7 bases). The CDR3 is 17 residues long. Between the trimmed V and J ends, which lost 8 bases and 0 bases, there was a span of 23 bases. Germline assignment: CDR1 SNHLY and CDR2 FYNNEI. The CDR3 loop is CASGRGVWARRSYEQYF. DNA for the CDR3: TGTGCCAGCGGGAGGGGGGTTTGGGCGAGACGCTCCTACGAGCAGTACTTC.

The rearrangement links TRBV10-1 to TRBJ1-1; a possible D gene is TRBD1 (6 bases). V was trimmed by 2 bases and J by 1 base, leaving 8 bases between them. CDR3 length equals 14 residues. The germline CDR1 and CDR2 sequences are WNHNN and SYGVQD (reference sequence). CDR3 loop: CASSEGGQNTEAFF. CDR3 DNA: TGCGCCAGCAGTGAGGGGGGCCAGAACACTGAAGCTTTCTTT.

This clone has only a few counts. J is TRBJ2-1 and V is TRBV29-1; 13 bases line up with TRBD2. CDR3 length: 16 amino acids. The ends lost 3 bases at V and 6 bases at J; junction bases unmatched: 8. Germline V lookup: CDR1 SQVTM, CDR2 ANQGSEA. The CDR3 DNA is TGCAGCGTTGATGCTTCCGGGACTAGCGGGATCAATGAGCAGTTCTTC. Protein sequence: CSVDASGTSGINEQFF.

This chain uses TRBV28 with TRBJ1-6; D not resolved. Germline CDR1 is MDHEN and CDR2 is SYDVKM. Trimming took 2 bases from V and 10 from J, leaving 6 bases between them. The CDR3 totals 12 residues. The CDR3: CASSLQQSPLHF. CDR3 nucleotides: TGTGCCAGCAGTTTACAGCAGTCACCCCTCCACTTT.

This clone was counted once. The J gene is TRBJ2-1, the V gene TRBV2; TRBD1 matches at 9 bases. After removal of 2 bases from V and 6 bases from J, the junction contained 5 bases not matched to a gene. CDR3 length: 15 residues. The germline V gene has CDR1 SNHLY and CDR2 FYNNEI. The CDR3 DNA reads TGTGCCAGCAGTGAACGGGACAGGGTGGGCAATGAGCAGTTCTTC. Residues: CASSERDRVGNEQFF.

This clone was detected only once. Other DNA sequences from this sample encode an identical CDR3 as well. The chain joins TRBV28 to TRBJ2-5; D might be TRBD1 or TRBD2, each matching 5 bases. The closer fit of TRBJ2-7 to the DNA end suggests the J call may be wrong. The CDR3 extends over 13 amino acids. CDR1 MDHEN and CDR2 SYDVKM come from the germline V gene. CDR3 in amino acids: CASSLRGPYEQYF. The CDR3 DNA follows: TGTGCCAGCAGTTTAAGGGGACCCTACGAGCAGTACTTC.

The CDR3 here is CAWSVLSGYTEAFF. DNA for the CDR3: TGTGCCTGGAGTGTGTTGTCAGGGTATACTGAAGCTTTCTTT. The chain carries TRBV30 and TRBJ1-1, with D possibly matching TRBD1 (5 bases). Trimming removed 0 bases from V and 5 bases from J, with 13 bases in between. CDR1 GTSNPN and CDR2 SVGIG come from the germline V gene (reference sequence). The CDR3 has 14 amino acids.

This clone came up once. V and J are TRBV28 and TRBJ1-1; the match to TRBD1 covers 9 bases. CDR3 length equals 14 residues. Germline V gives CDR1 MDHEN, CDR2 SYDVKM. The V segment lost 6 bases and the J segment 3 bases; nucleotides outside the gene matches: 5. CDR3 loop: CASSPQGADTEAFF. CDR3 nucleotide sequence: TGTGCCAGCAGCCCACAGGGGGCTGACACTGAAGCTTTCTTT.

The chain links TRBV5-6 to TRBJ2-1; TRBD2 matches at 7 bases. The CDR3 sequence is 12 residues long. Trimming cost V 4 bases and J 6 bases; bases outside gene matches: 1. Germline loops: CDR1 SGHDT, CDR2 YYEEEE. In nucleotides, the CDR3 is TGTGCCAGCAGCCCGGGGGGCAATGAGCAGTTCTTC. It is translated as CASSPGGNEQFF.

This rearrangement joins TRBV15 to TRBJ2-3; the match to TRBD1 covers 7 bases. Trimming at V came to 1 base and at J to 0 bases, leaving 10 bases not matched to a gene. From germline, CDR1 is LNHNV and CDR2 YYDKDF (reference sequence). CDR3 length: 18 amino acids. CDR3 in DNA: TGTGCCACCAGCAGAGTGGGTGGGGCGACAGGGAGCACAGATACGCAGTATTTT. Its protein is CATSRVGGATGSTDTQYF. Based on the CDR3 plus reference TRBV15 and TRBJ2-3, the full variable domain is DAMVIQNPRYQVTQFGKPVTLSCSQTLNHNVMYWYQQKSSQAPKLLFHYYDKDFNNEADTPDNFQSRRPNTSFCFLDIRSPGLGDTAMYLCATSRVGGATGSTDTQYFGPGTRLTVL.

The rearrangement uses TRBV10-3 and TRBJ2-7; TRBD2 agrees at 8 bases. Germline CDR1 reads ENHRY; CDR2 reads SYGVKD. Unmatched junction bases numbered 5, after V lost 0 bases and J lost 4 bases. The CDR3 sequence is 15 residues long. This CDR3 is CAISESSGREYEQYF. The CDR3 coding sequence is TGTGCCATCAGTGAGTCGAGCGGGAGAGAATACGAGCAGTACTTC.

The genes are TRBV5-1 and TRBJ2-5, with D possibly TRBD2 on 6 matching bases. Trimming removed 6 bases at V and 11 bases at J, with 20 bases between. The CDR3 totals 13 residues. Germline V CDR1 and CDR2: SGHRS, YFSETQ. The CDR3 sequence: CASTNVEGGEQYF. The CDR3 DNA reads TGCGCCAGCACCAATGTGGAGGGCGGTGAGCAGTACTTC.

The chain links TRBV7-2 to TRBJ2-2; tentatively, D is TRBD1 (5 bases). Germline V gene sequence: CDR1 SGHTA, CDR2 FQGNSA. The V and J ends lost 6 bases and 6 bases respectively, with 8 bases between them. This CDR3 is 12 amino acids long. CDR3 sequence reads: CASSLTAGELFF. In nucleotides, the CDR3 is TGTGCCAGCAGTTTGACAGCCGGGGAGCTGTTTTTT. The full variable domain, its missing parts supplied by reference TRBV7-2 and TRBJ2-2, is GAGVSQSPSNKVTEKGKDVELRCDPISGHTALYWYRQSLGQGLEFLIYFQGNSAPDKSGLPSDRFSAERTGGSVSTLTIQRTQQEDSAVYLCASSLTAGELFFGEGSRLTVL.

The rearrangement joins TRBV11-1 to TRBJ1-4; no firm D call. V was trimmed by 4 bases and J by 7 bases, leaving 13 bases between them. The CDR3 has 14 amino acids. From germline, CDR1 is SGHAT and CDR2 FQDESV (reference sequence). CDR3 residues: CASSYREAPEKLFF. In DNA form, the CDR3 reads TGTGCCAGCAGCTACCGGGAGGCACCTGAAAAACTGTTTTTT.

V is TRBV28 and J is TRBJ2-5; D possibly uses TRBD1 or TRBD2 (6 bases each). V dropped 8 bases and J dropped 0 bases, with 13 bases sitting between them. This CDR3 spans 14 amino acids. CDR1 and CDR2 (germline): MDHEN, SYDVKM. CDR3 nucleotides: TGTGCCAGCCTTCCCGGGGGCCACCAAGAGACCCAGTACTTC. Translation: CASLPGGHQETQYF.

This clone showed up just a few times. This chain uses TRBV18 with TRBJ2-1; possible D gene TRBD1, 6 bases. This CDR3 comprises 12 residues. The V gene's germline CDR1 is KGHSH and CDR2 LQKENI. V lost 2 bases, J lost 15 bases, and 14 bases lay in between. CDR3 region: CASSPDQGYPFF. Here the CDR3 DNA reads TGTGCCAGCTCACCAGACCAGGGGTATCCGTTCTTC. The entire variable domain, with the rest obtained from reference TRBV18 and TRBJ2-1, is as follows: NAGVMQNPRHLVRRRGQEARLRCSPMKGHSHVYWYRQLPEEGLKFMVYLQKENIIDESGMPKERFSAEFPKEGPSILRIQQVVRGDSAAYFCASSPDQGYPFFGPGTRLTVL.

V gene TRBV28 combines with J gene TRBJ1-1; D is possibly TRBD1 (5 bases). Per the germline V gene, CDR1 is MDHEN and CDR2 is SYDVKM. The CDR3 length is 13 residues. Between the trimmed V and J ends, which lost 5 bases and 0 bases, there was a span of 7 bases. The CDR3, as DNA: TGTGCCAGCAGTACGACAGTGAACACTGAAGCTTTCTTT. Protein: CASSTTVNTEAFF.

This clone was seen just once. V gene TRBV6-5 combines with J gene TRBJ2-3; 10 positions agree with TRBD1. The CDR3 is 15 amino acids. J was trimmed by 5 bases and V by 4 bases; bases with no gene match: 6. CDR1 and CDR2 (germline): MNHEY, SVGAGI. The CDR3: CASSFHGQGVDTQYF. DNA of the CDR3: TGTGCCAGCAGTTTCCACGGACAGGGGGTAGATACGCAGTATTTT.

The gene calls are TRBV27 and TRBJ1-5; D might be TRBD1 (6 bases). V was clipped by 5 bases and J by 5 bases, with 10 bases between them. The germline CDR1 and CDR2 sequences are MNHEY and SMNVEV (reference sequence). The CDR3 sequence is 13 residues long. The CDR3 reads CASSTGLDQPQHF. DNA of the CDR3: TGTGCCAGCAGTACAGGGTTAGATCAGCCCCAGCATTTT.

The genes are TRBV6-6 and TRBJ2-5; D assignment may be TRBD1 or TRBD2 (6 bases each). V lost 7 bases to trimming and J lost 5 bases, with 20 bases between them. Germline V gene lookup returns CDR1 MNHNY and CDR2 SVGAGI (reference sequence). This CDR3 contains 15 residues. CDR3 sequence (DNA): TGTGCCAGCACCCATGCTGGGGGGCGGTTGGAGACCCAGTACTTC. Residues: CASTHAGGRLETQYF.